The table lists the clone carrying this T cell receptor beta chain with many counts. Its target is unknown. The source of the sample is a study of cytomegalovirus exposure and HLA in healthy donors. Overall study results and limits: In the analysis, some V segments, TRBV6-2 and TRBV6-3 included, were excluded as indistinguishable.

The donors comprised healthy bone marrow donors. The PCR had 60 Vbeta and 13 Jbeta primers. The repertoire was sequenced with immunoSEQ multiplex PCR; TCRdb's copy has only in-frame clones and lacks some. The profile shows about 160,000 clones, about 68% of them singletons. The CDR3 covers 15 residues. Per germline, CDR1 MNHNS and CDR2 SASEGT. The J segment lost 3 bases and the V segment lost 1 base, leaving 3 bases of the junction unmatched. The sample was PBMCs. J is TRBJ2-7 and V is TRBV6-1, with 10 bases lining up with TRBD2. The source is a female donor in good health and CMV-seronegative. The CDR3 DNA reads TGTGCCAGCAGTGAAGAGAGCGGGGGGGGCTACGAGCAGTACTTC. Translated: CASSEESGGGYEQYF.